The 7 T cell receptor beta chains in this list originate from one sample, sequenced in a study of control samples from healthy donors and cancer patients. Some clones are missing from TCRdb's copy, which holds only in-frame ones; the method was immunoSEQ multiplex PCR. The sample shows tens of thousands of clones, 83% of them seen only once. Sequences were obtained from blood. The receptors were gathered from a man aged 55-75 years in good health.

V gene TRBV3-1 (or the pseudogene TRBV3-2) combines with J gene TRBJ2-2; D uncertain. The CDR3 covers 12 residues. The germline V gene has CDR1 LGHDT and CDR2 YNNKEL (reference sequence). The germline V and J ends were trimmed by 3 bases and 4 bases, with 3 bases remaining between them. CDR3 nucleotide sequence: TGTGCCAGCAGCCAGGGCACCGGGGAGCTGTTTTTT. Translating gives CASSQGTGELFF.

The chain couples TRBV27 to TRBJ2-1; possible D gene TRBD2, 6 bases. Looked up from germline, CDR1 is MNHEY and CDR2 is SMNVEV (reference sequence). The CDR3 consists of 13 residues. The V end was cut by 6 bases, the J end by 9 bases, with 15 bases between. As DNA, the CDR3 is TGTGCCAGCAGGGGACTCACTAAAAGTGAGCAGTTCTTC. It is translated as CASRGLTKSEQFF.

There are many counts of this clone. The chain carries TRBV11-2 and TRBJ1-2; D possibly corresponds to TRBD1 (5 bases). Deletions cut 1 base from V and 6 bases from J, with 12 bases between. The CDR3 sequence is 14 residues long. Germline CDR1 is SGHAT and CDR2 is FQNNGV. In DNA, the CDR3 is TGTGCCAGCAGCTTAGTGAGGCAGGGCCATGGCTACACCTTC. This gives the protein CASSLVRQGHGYTF.

As DNA, the CDR3 is TGTGCCACCAGCAGAGGGGGAGGCAGGGTGCAGCCCCAGCATTTT. Translating gives CATSRGGGRVQPQHF. V gene TRBV15 combines with J gene TRBJ1-5; a weak D match, TRBD1 (5 bases). The CDR3 has 15 residues. The ends were cut back, 1 base at V and 7 bases at J, with 14 bases in the middle. Per germline, CDR1 LNHNV and CDR2 YYDKDF (reference sequence).

The J gene is TRBJ2-1, the V gene TRBV5-1; D may correspond to TRBD1 or TRBD2 (7 bases each). V gave up 7 bases and J gave up 0 bases, with 14 bases separating them. The CDR3 totals 15 residues. CDR1 is SGHRS and CDR2 is YFSETQ in the germline V gene. This chain's CDR3 is CASSGGQSSYNEQFF. CDR3 in DNA: TGCGCCAGCTCGGGGGGACAGAGCTCCTACAATGAGCAGTTCTTC.

The gene calls are TRBV6-2 or TRBV6-3 and TRBJ1-1; 9 nucleotides agree with TRBD1. The V gene end was trimmed by 4 bases and the J gene end by 1 base; junction bases not matched to a gene: 10. From germline, CDR1 is MNHEY and CDR2 SVGEGT. The CDR3 consists of 17 residues. The CDR3 here is CASSSPYRGRRNTEAFF. The CDR3 region has the DNA TGTGCCAGCAGTTCGCCCTACAGGGGGCGCAGGAACACTGAAGCTTTCTTT.

The rearrangement joins TRBV7-6 to TRBJ1-3, with D possibly TRBD1 on 5 matching bases. The CDR3 contains 16 residues. In germline, CDR1 is SGHVS, CDR2 FNYEAQ. The V end lost 4 bases, the J end lost 1 base, and 14 bases lay between the germline ends. The CDR3 sequence is CASSSSGTASGNTIYF. For the CDR3, the DNA is TGTGCCAGCAGCTCCTCTGGGACGGCTTCTGGAAACACCATATATTTT.